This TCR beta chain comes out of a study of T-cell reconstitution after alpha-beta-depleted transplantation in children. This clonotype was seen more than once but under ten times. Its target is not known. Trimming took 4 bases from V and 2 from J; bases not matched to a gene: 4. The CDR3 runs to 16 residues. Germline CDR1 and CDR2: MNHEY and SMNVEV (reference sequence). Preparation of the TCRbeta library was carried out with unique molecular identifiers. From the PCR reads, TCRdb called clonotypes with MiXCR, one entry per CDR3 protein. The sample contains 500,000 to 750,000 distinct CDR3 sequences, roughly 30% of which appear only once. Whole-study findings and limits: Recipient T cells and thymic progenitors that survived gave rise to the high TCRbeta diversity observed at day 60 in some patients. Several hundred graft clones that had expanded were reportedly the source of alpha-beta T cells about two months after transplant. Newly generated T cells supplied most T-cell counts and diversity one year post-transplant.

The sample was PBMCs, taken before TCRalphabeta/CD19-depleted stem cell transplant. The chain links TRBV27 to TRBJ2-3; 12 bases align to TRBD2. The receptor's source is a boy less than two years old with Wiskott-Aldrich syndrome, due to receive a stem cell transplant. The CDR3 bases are TGTGCCAGCAGTTCTAGCGGGAGGGCCGTCACAGATACGCAGTATTTT. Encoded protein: CASSSSGRAVTDTQYF.